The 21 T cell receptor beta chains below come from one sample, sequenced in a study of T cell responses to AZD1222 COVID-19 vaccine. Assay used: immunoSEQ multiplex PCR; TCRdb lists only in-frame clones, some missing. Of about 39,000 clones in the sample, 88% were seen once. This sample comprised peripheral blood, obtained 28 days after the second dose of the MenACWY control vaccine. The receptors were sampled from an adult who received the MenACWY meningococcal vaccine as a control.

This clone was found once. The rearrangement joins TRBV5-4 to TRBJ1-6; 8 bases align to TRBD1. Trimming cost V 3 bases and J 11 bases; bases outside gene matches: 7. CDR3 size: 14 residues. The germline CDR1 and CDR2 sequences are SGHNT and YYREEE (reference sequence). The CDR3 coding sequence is TGTGCCAGCAGCTCGGGACAGGTATCTACACCCCTCCACTTT. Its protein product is CASSSGQVSTPLHF.

CDR3 amino acids: CASSPGAGNYGYTF. The CDR3 DNA sequence: TGTGCCAGCAGTCCCGGGGCAGGGAACTATGGCTACACCTTC. V is TRBV28 and J is TRBJ1-2; D is perhaps TRBD1 (5 bases). The germline gives CDR1 MDHEN, CDR2 SYDVKM. The V gene lost 5 bases and the J gene lost 2 bases, with 12 bases spanning the gap. The CDR3 consists of 14 residues.

The CDR3 reads CASSFPGDEQFF. As DNA, the CDR3 is TGTGCCAGCAGCTTTCCGGGTGATGAGCAGTTCTTC. The chain joins TRBV5-6 to TRBJ2-1; D uncertain. CDR1 and CDR2 from the germline V gene are SGHDT and YYEEEE. The CDR3 is 12 residues long. V shed 2 bases and J shed 8 bases, with 8 bases lying between them.

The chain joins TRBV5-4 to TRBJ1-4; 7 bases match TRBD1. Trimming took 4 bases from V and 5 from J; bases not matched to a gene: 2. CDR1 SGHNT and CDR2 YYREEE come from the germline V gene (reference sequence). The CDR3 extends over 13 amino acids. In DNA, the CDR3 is TGTGCCAGCAGCCGGGGACAGAATGAAAAACTGTTTTTT. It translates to CASSRGQNEKLFF.

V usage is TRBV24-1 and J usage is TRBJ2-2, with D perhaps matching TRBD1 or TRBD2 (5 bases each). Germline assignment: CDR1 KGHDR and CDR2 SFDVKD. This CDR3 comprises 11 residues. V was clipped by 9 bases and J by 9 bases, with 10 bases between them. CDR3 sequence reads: CATEGSRELFF. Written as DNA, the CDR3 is TGTGCCACCGAGGGGAGCCGGGAGCTGTTTTTT.

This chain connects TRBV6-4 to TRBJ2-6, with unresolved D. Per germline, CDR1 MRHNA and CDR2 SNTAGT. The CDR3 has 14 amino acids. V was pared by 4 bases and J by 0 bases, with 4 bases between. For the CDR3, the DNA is TGTGCCAGCAGTGGAGCCTCTGGGGCCAACGTCCTGACTTTC. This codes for CASSGASGANVLTF.

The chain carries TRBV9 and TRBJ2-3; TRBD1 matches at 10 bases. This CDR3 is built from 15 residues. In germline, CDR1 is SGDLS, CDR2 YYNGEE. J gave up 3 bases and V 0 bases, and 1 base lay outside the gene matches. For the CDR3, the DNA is TGTGCCAGCAGCGTAGTGGGACAGGGGACAGATACGCAGTATTTT. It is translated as CASSVVGQGTDTQYF. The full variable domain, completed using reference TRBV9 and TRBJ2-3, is DSGVTQTPKHLITATGQRVTLRCSPRSGDLSVYWYQQSLDQGLQFLIQYYNGEERAKGNILERFSAQQFPDLHSELNLSSLELGDSALYFCASSVVGQGTDTQYFGPGTRLTVL.

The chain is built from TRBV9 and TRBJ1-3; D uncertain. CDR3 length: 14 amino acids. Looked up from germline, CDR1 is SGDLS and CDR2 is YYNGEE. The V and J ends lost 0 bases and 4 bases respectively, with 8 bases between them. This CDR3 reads CASSVALGGNTIYF. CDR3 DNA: TGTGCCAGCAGCGTAGCCCTTGGAGGAAACACCATATATTTT.

The CDR3 here is CASSSRQALTGELFF. CDR3 in DNA: TGTGCCAGCAGTTCCCGACAGGCCTTAACCGGGGAGCTGTTTTTT. The rearrangement joins TRBV28 to TRBJ2-2; the D gene is possibly TRBD1 (6 bases). The germline V gene has CDR1 MDHEN and CDR2 SYDVKM. CDR3 length: 15 amino acids. The germline V and J ends were trimmed by 4 bases and 5 bases, with 14 bases remaining between them.

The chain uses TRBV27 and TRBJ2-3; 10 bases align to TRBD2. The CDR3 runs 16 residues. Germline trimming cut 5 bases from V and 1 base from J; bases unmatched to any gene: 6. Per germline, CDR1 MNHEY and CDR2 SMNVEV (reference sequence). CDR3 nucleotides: TGTGCCAGCAGTACCCTAGCGGGAGCTGGCACAGATACGCAGTATTTT. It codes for CASSTLAGAGTDTQYF.

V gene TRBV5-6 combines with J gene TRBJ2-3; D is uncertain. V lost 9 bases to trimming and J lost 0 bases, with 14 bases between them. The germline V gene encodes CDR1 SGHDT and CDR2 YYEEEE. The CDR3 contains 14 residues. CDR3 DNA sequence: TGTGCCACGAACTCCAAGAAAAGCACAGATACGCAGTATTTT. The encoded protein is CATNSKKSTDTQYF.

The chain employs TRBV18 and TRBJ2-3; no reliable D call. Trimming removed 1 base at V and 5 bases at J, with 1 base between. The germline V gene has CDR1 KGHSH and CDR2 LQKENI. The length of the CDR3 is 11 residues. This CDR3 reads CASSPQDTQYF. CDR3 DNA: TGTGCCAGCTCACCACAAGATACGCAGTATTTT. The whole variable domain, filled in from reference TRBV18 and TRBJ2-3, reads NAGVMQNPRHLVRRRGQEARLRCSPMKGHSHVYWYRQLPEEGLKFMVYLQKENIIDESGMPKERFSAEFPKEGPSILRIQQVVRGDSAAYFCASSPQDTQYFGPGTRLTVL.

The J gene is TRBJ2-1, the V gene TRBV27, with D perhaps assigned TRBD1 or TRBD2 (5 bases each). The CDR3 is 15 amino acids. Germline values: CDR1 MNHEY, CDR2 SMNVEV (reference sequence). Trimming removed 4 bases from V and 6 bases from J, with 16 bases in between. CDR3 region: CASSSTGTAVNEQFF. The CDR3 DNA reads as TGTGCCAGCAGTTCCACCGGGACCGCCGTCAATGAGCAGTTCTTC.

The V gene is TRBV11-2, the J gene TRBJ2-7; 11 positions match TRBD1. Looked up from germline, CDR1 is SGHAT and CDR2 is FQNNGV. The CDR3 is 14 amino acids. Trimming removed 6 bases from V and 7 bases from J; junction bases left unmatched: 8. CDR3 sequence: CASRPRDRGKEQYF. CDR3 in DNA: TGTGCCAGCAGGCCCCGGGACAGGGGGAAGGAGCAGTACTTC.

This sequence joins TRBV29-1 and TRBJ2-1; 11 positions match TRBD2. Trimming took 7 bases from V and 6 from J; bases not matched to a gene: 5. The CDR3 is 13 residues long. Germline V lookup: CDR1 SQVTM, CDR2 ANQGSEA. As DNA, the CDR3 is TGCAGCGCCGGACTAGCGGGCGGCAATGAGCAGTTCTTC. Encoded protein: CSAGLAGGNEQFF.

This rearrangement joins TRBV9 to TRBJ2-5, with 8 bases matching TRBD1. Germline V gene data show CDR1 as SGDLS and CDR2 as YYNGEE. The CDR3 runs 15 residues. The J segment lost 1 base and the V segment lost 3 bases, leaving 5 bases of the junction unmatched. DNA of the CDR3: TGTGCCAGCAGCGGATCCGGACAGGGCCAAGAGACCCAGTACTTC. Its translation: CASSGSGQGQETQYF.

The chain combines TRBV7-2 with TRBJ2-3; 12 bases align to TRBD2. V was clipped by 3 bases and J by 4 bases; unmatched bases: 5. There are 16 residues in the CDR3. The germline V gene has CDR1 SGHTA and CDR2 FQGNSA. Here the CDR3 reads CASSFRLAGVSDTQYF. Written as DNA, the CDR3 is TGTGCCAGCAGCTTTAGACTAGCGGGAGTCTCAGATACGCAGTATTTT.

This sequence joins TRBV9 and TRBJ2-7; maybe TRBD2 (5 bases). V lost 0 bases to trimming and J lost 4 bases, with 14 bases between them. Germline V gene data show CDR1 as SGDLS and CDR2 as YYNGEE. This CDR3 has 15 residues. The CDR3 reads CASSVGPGSRYEQYF. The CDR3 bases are TGTGCCAGCAGCGTAGGTCCGGGGTCTAGGTACGAGCAGTACTTC.

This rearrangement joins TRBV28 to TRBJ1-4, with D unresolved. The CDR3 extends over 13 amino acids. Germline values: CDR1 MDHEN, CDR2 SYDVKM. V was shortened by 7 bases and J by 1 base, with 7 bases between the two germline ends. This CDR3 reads CASMEITNEKLFF. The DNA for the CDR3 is TGTGCCAGCATGGAAATAACTAATGAAAAACTGTTTTTT.

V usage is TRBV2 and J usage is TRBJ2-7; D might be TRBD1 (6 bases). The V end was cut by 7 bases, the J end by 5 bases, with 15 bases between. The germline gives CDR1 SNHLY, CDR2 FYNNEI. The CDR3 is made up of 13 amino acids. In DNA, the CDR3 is TGTGCCAGCACCTTAACAGGGTTGGACGAGCAGTACTTC. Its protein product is CASTLTGLDEQYF.

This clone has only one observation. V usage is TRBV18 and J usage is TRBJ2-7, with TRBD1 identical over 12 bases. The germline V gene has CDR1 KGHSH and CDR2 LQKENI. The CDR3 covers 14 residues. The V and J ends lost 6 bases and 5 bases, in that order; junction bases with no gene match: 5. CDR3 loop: CASSPGTGGNEQYF. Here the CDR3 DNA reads TGTGCCAGCTCGCCCGGGACAGGGGGCAACGAGCAGTACTTC.